This section outlines one TCR beta chain sequence together with its context. Sequenced by immunoSEQ multiplex PCR; TCRdb stores in-frame clones only, minus some. The table records over 400,000 clones, 90% of them present only once. These data originate in a study of Ad26.COV2.S vaccination and SARS-CoV-2 variants. The treatment: 15 to 20 received Ad26.COV2.S at low or high dose, single or two shots; about 5 received placebo; per-sample allocation not given. Samples came from day 63 after the first vaccine or placebo injection. Sample: peripheral blood, taken in a trial of Ad26.COV2.S vaccine versus placebo. This receptor was obtained from a person between 18 and 59 years old who received the Ad26.COV2.S COVID-19 vaccine or a placebo.

As DNA, the CDR3 is TGTGCCAGCAGCCAGGGACAGACCTGGGGAAAACTGTTTTTT. Its protein product is CASSQGQTWGKLFF. The chain has TRBV5-4 and TRBJ1-4, with 7 bases aligning to TRBD1. The CDR3 has 14 amino acids. V lost 4 bases, J lost 10 bases, and 10 bases stayed unmatched. The germline CDR1 and CDR2 sequences are SGHNT and YYREEE (reference sequence).